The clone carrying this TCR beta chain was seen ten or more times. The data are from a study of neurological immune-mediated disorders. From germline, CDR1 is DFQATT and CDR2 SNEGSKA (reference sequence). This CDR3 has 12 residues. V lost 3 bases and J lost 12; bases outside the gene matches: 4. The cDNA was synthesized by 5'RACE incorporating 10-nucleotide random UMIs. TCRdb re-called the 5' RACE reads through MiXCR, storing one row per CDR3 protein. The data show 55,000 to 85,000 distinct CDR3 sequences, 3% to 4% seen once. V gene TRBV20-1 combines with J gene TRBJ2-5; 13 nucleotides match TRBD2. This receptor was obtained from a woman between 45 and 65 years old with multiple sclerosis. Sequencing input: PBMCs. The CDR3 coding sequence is TGCAGTGCTAGCACTAGCGGGAGGGCAGAGTACTTC. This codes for CSASTSGRAEYF.